Listed here are 8 T cell receptor beta chains from one sample, sequenced in a study of T cell clonality in common variable immunodeficiency. General observations from the study: Reportedly, TCR beta sequences from common variable immunodeficiency showed fewer deletions and N-nucleotide insertions.

Antigen specificity for these receptors is unknown. Profiling relied on immunoSEQ multiplex PCR, and the TCRdb table lists in-frame clones only, not all of them. The sample yields approximately 12,000 clones, without any singletons. Sequenced input: peripheral blood mononuclear cells. The receptors were sampled from a human donor with common variable immunodeficiency.

This clone occurred a few times. The read terminates 3 residues before the CDR3 end, so the remaining end is supplied by the germline J gene. This sequence joins TRBV19 and TRBJ1-1; TRBD1 is a possible D gene (6 bases). Trimming left V 6 bases short and J 5 bases short, with 19 bases between. The CDR3 spans 15 residues. Germline V lookup: CDR1 LNHDA, CDR2 SQIVND (reference sequence). The chain's CDR3 is CASRTGGARGTEAFF. Partial CDR3 DNA: TGTGCCAGTAGAACGGGGGGGGCCCGTGGGACTGAA.

This clone was seen more than once but under ten times. The sequence runs out 3 residues before the end of the CDR3; the remainder is reconstructed from the germline J gene. The identical CDR3 is also encoded by other nucleotide sequences in the sample. The chain combines TRBV19 with TRBJ2-7; weak D call: TRBD1 (5 bases). With 4 bases removed from V and 4 bases from J, the gap between germline ends came to 20 bases. Per the germline V gene, CDR1 is LNHDA and CDR2 is SQIVND (reference sequence). This CDR3 spans 16 amino acids. The CDR3 bases that were read are TGTGCCAGTAGTAGTCGGTCTCGTGACAGAGGTTACGAG. Its translation: CASSSRSRDRGYE. The complete CDR3 reads CASSSRSRDRGYEQYF. Complete variable domain (other parts from reference TRBV19 and TRBJ2-7): DGGITQSPKYLFRKEGQNVTLSCEQNLNHDAMYWYRQDPGQGLRLIYYSQIVNDFQKGDIAEGYSVSREKKESFPLTVTSAQKNPTAFYLCASSSRSRDRGYEQYFGPGTRLTVT.

In this sample, this clone turned up a few times. The read terminates 3 residues ahead of where the CDR3 ends, so the germline J gene completes it. The rearrangement joins TRBV30 to TRBJ1-2; TRBD1 agrees at 8 bases. V shed 3 bases and J 4 bases; nucleotides not matched to a gene: 10. The germline V gene has CDR1 GTSNPN and CDR2 SVGIG (reference sequence). CDR3 length equals 15 residues. CDR3 amino acids: CAWRGPGQEGYGYTF. Partial CDR3 DNA: TGTGCCTGGAGGGGACCGGGACAGGAGGGCTATGGC.

This clone was counted a few times. The read finishes 3 residues shy of the CDR3 end, and the germline J gene is used to complete it. This sequence joins TRBV2 and TRBJ1-6; maybe TRBD1 (6 bases). In germline, CDR1 is SNHLY, CDR2 FYNNEI. Trimming stripped 7 bases from V and 6 bases from J, with 19 bases between. This CDR3 comprises 16 residues. CDR3: CASIRLRGGGNSPLHF. The covered CDR3 bases are TGTGCCAGCATCCGATTGCGCGGGGGCGGTAATTCACCC. The variable domain in full, with the rest retrieved from reference TRBV2 and TRBJ1-6, is EPEVTQTPSHQVTQMGQEVILRCVPISNHLYFYWYRQILGQKVEFLVSFYNNEISEKSEIFDDQFSVERPDGSNFTLKIRSTKLEDSAMYFCASIRLRGGGNSPLHFGNGTRLTVT.

With respect to this clone: Read sequence stops 3 residues before the CDR3 end, and the germline J gene provides the missing end. The V call is TRBV2, the J call TRBJ2-4, with D unresolved. V lost 2 bases and J lost 7, with 12 bases in between. The length of the CDR3 is 14 residues. Germline V CDR1 and CDR2: SNHLY, FYNNEI. The CDR3 region is CASSETSLINIQYF. The sequenced CDR3 bases are TGTGCCAGCAGTGAAACCAGTCTGATTAACATT. Drawing the rest from reference TRBV2 and TRBJ2-4, the complete variable domain is EPEVTQTPSHQVTQMGQEVILRCVPISNHLYFYWYRQILGQKVEFLVSFYNNEISEKSEIFDDQFSVERPDGSNFTLKIRSTKLEDSAMYFCASSETSLINIQYFGAGTRLSVL.

This clone has just a few counts. The read ends 3 residues before the CDR3 terminus; that terminus is restored from the germline J gene. The chain carries TRBV6-2 or TRBV6-3 and TRBJ2-5, with 8 bases matching TRBD2. The CDR3 has 16 amino acids. J lost 2 bases, V lost 3 bases, and 8 bases had no gene match. Germline CDR1 is MNHEY and CDR2 is SVGEGT. The DNA read from the CDR3 is TGTGCCAGCAGTTATTTGGGACTAGGCAGACAAGAGACC. It is translated as CASSYLGLGRQET. The CDR3 as a whole reads CASSYLGLGRQETQYF.

This clone was detected only a few times. The sequenced fragment ends 3 residues before the CDR3 boundary, so the rest is inferred from the germline J gene. V usage is TRBV7-2 and J usage is TRBJ2-5; no firm D call. Germline values: CDR1 SGHTA, CDR2 FQGNSA. The CDR3 extends over 14 amino acids. V lost 1 base to trimming and J lost 2 bases, with 8 bases between them. Incomplete CDR3 DNA: TGTGCCAGCAGCTTAGGGGCCCTTCAAGAGACC. Its protein is CASSLGALQET. The full-length CDR3 reads as CASSLGALQETQYF.

The table lists this clone with a few counts. With the read ending 3 residues before the CDR3 end, the germline J gene is used to fill in that end. The chain couples TRBV6-1 to TRBJ1-1, with 8 nucleotides matching TRBD1. The CDR3 loop spans 16 amino acids. The J segment lost 2 bases and the V segment lost 4 bases, leaving 9 bases of the junction unmatched. CDR1 and CDR2 (germline): MNHNS, SASEGT. The DNA read from the CDR3 is TGTGCCAGCAGTGGACCGACAGGGGCCTCTAACACTGAA. This sequence encodes CASSGPTGASNTE. The entire CDR3 is CASSGPTGASNTEAFF.